The clone carrying this T cell receptor beta chain was found many times. The authors' processing: Per-sample TCR counts ranged from 23,224 to 690,600, median approximately 98,000. MiXCR, applied by TCRdb to the RACE reads, yields one record per CDR3 protein. These V and J calls rely on TCRdb rather than the paper's analysis. The sample includes about 120,000 distinct CDR3 sequences, roughly an eighth seen only once; the top ten take 1.4%. The CDR3 is 15 residues long. Germline V gene lookup returns CDR1 SGHAT and CDR2 FQNNGV. V lost 2 bases to trimming and J lost 4 bases; unmatched junction nucleotides: 6. The sample comes from a study of human T cells and chemical hapten exposure. Study summary: Throughout a study of roughly 25 weeks, patients underwent weekly scalp administration of diphenylcyclopropenone doses.

Specified time point: patch test 1, 2 weeks after DPC sensitization. Treatment here: therapeutic diphenylcyclopropenone sensitization with weekly scalp DPC. At patch-test visits, sampling came before the patch test. Sequences were derived from whole blood, sampled in connection with sensitization to the hapten diphenylcyclopropenone (DPC). The source is a woman between 50 and 59 years old with alopecia areata. Some clones in this sample may be carry-over from other donors' samples. The chain recombines TRBV11-2 with TRBJ2-7, with 9 bases identical to TRBD1. CDR3 in amino acids: CASSLTGTGPYEQYF. DNA of the CDR3: TGTGCCAGCAGCTTAACCGGGACAGGGCCGTACGAGCAGTACTTC.